This TCR beta chain was recorded in a study of CD8+ T cells in alopecia areata. Sequencing templates came from extracted RNA that was reverse transcribed into cDNA. Sequencing was performed with immunoSEQ multiplex PCR; in TCRdb, only in-frame clones are kept and a portion is missing. The sample carries 90,000 or so clones, about 44% recorded once. V lost 3 bases and J lost 0; bases outside the gene matches: 1. The CDR3 runs 14 residues. Germline V gene sequence: CDR1 SGHRS, CDR2 YFSETQ. Treatment reported: oral pan-JAK inhibitor, 5-10 mg twice daily. This TCR was recovered from a human donor with alopecia areata. The specimen was CD8+ T cells sorted from blood, collected at week 24, from a patient treated with tofacitinib. The rearrangement uses TRBV5-1 and TRBJ1-1; 8 bases agree with TRBD1. The CDR3 region has the DNA TGCGCCAGCAGCTGGACAGGGCTGAACACTGAAGCTTTCTTT. Amino acid sequence: CASSWTGLNTEAFF.